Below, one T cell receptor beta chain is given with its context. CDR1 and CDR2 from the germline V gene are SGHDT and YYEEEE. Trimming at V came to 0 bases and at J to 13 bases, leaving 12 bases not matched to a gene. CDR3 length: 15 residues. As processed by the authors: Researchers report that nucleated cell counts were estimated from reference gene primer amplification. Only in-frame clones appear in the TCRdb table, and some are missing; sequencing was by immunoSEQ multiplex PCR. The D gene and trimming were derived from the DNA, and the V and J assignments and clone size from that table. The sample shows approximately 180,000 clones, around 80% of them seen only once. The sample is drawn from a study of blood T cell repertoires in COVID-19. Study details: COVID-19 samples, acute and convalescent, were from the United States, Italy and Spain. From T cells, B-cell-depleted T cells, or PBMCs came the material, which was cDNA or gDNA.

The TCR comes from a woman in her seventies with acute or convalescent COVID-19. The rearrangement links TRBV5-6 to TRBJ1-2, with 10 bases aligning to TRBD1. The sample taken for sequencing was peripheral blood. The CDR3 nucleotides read TGTGCCAGCAGCTTGGTGGGACAGGGGCCCGGGACTGGCACCTTC. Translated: CASSLVGQGPGTGTF.